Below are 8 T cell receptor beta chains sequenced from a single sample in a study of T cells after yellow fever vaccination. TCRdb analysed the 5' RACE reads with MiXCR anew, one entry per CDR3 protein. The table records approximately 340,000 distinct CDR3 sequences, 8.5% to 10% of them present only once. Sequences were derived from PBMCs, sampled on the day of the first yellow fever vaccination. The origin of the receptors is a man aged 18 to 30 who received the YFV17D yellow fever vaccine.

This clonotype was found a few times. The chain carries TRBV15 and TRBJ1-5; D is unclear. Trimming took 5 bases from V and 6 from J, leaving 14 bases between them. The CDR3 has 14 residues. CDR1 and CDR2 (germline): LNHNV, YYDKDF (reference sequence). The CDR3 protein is CATSFWFLGQPQHF. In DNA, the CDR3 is TGTGCCACCAGCTTCTGGTTTCTCGGTCAGCCCCAGCATTTT. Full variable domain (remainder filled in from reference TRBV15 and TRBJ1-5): DAMVIQNPRYQVTQFGKPVTLSCSQTLNHNVMYWYQQKSSQAPKLLFHYYDKDFNNEADTPDNFQSRRPNTSFCFLDIRSPGLGDTAMYLCATSFWFLGQPQHFGDGTRLSIL.

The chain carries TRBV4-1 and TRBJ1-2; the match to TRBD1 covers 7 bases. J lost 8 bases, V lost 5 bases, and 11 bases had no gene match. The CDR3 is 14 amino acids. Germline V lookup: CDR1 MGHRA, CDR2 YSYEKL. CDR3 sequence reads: CASSGPGQLTGYTF. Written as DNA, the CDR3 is TGCGCCAGCAGCGGACCGGGACAGCTGACGGGCTACACCTTC.

The CDR3 is CASSSYRVSGNTIYF. The CDR3 DNA reads as TGTGCCAGCAGTTCTTACAGAGTCTCTGGAAACACCATATATTTT. The chain combines TRBV6-5 with TRBJ1-3; D is unclear. Trimming stripped 4 bases from V and 0 bases from J, with 10 bases between. The CDR3 runs 15 residues. Germline lookup yields CDR1 MNHEY and CDR2 SVGAGI.

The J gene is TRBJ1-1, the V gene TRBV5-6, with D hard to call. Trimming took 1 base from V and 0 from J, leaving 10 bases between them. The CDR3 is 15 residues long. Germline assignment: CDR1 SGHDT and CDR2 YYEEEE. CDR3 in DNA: TGTGCCAGCAGCTTGATCCGGGTCGTGAACACTGAAGCTTTCTTT. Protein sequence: CASSLIRVVNTEAFF.

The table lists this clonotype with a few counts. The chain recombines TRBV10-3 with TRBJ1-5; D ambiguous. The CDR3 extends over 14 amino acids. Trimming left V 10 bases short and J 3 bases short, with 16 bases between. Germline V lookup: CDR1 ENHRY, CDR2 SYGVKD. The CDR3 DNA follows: TGTGCCACGGGCGTCCGGCAAACCAATCAGCCCCAGCATTTT. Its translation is CATGVRQTNQPQHF.

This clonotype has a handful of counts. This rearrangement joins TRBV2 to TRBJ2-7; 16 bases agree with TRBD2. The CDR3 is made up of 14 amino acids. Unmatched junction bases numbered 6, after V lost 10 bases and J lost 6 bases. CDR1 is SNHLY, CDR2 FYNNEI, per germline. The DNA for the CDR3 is TGTGCCACCCCGGGACTAGCGGGGGGGCGCGAGCAGTACGTC. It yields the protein CATPGLAGGREQYV.

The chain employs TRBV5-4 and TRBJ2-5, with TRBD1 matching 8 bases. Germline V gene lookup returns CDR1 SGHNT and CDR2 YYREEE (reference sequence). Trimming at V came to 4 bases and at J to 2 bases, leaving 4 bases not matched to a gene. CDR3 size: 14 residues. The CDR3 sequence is CASSTRTGQETQYF. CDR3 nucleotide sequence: TGTGCCAGCAGCACGCGGACAGGGCAAGAGACCCAGTACTTC.

CDR3 DNA sequence: TGTGCCAGCAGCCGAGGGGACTCCGAGCAGTACGTC. Its protein product is CASSRGDSEQYV. The gene calls are TRBV3-1 and TRBJ2-7; weak D call: TRBD2 (6 bases). Trimming stripped 4 bases from V and 6 bases from J, with 10 bases between. This CDR3 has 12 amino acids. Per germline, CDR1 LGHDT and CDR2 YNNKEL (reference sequence).